This T cell receptor beta chain was retrieved from a study of shared clonotypes between healthy human individuals. On the study more broadly: CD4 naive and memory got three plates each, CD8 naive two, CD8 memory one.

With 4 bases clipped from V and 4 bases from J, the junction kept 12 bases outside the gene matches. Germline assignment: CDR1 SGHNT and CDR2 YYREEE (reference sequence). The CDR3 is 16 amino acids. The naive CD8 fraction comprised CD45RO-negative cells positively selected for CCR7 and excluded terminally differentiated effector memory CD45RA+ cells. Findings and caveats of the study: Estimated clonotype richness was generally higher in naive than memory subsets. Across several donors, naive CD4 shared 4.5% to 6%, naive CD8 around 3.5%, memory CD4 roughly 2.2%, memory CD8 about 0.4%.

Details on this clone: What it binds is unknown.

Deep-level running was used for the assay. Clones were sequenced by immunoSEQ multiplex PCR, and TCRdb holds only the in-frame ones, with some missing. The profile shows 1.5 million to 2.5 million clones, approximately 94% of them singletons. This TCR was recovered from a man younger than 35 in good health. V usage is TRBV5-4 and J usage is TRBJ2-7; 9 nucleotides line up with TRBD1. Sequencing used naive CD8+ T cells sorted from blood. CDR3 sequence (DNA): TGTGCCAGCAGCCTAAGGGCGGGACAGGGCATTTACGAGCAGTACTTC. It encodes CASSLRAGQGIYEQYF.